In this sample, the clone carrying this T cell receptor (beta chain) turned up a few times. TCRdb ran MiXCR on the reads and lists one entry per CDR3 protein. This table has 290,000 or so distinct CDR3 sequences, about 26% appearing once. The data stem from a study of T cell repertoires in cytomegalovirus infection. Looking at the study overall: Matching HLA type and CMV infection were both indicated by public TCR beta signatures.

The V and J ends lost 4 bases and 0 bases respectively, with 9 bases between them. This CDR3 has 14 amino acids. Germline lookup yields CDR1 SGHNT and CDR2 YYREEE (reference sequence). V gene TRBV5-4 combines with J gene TRBJ2-3; D is ambiguous. The receptor comes from a human donor in good health (CMV status not recorded). Some clones in this sample may be carry-over from other donors' samples. The sequencing input was PBMCs. CDR3 sequence (DNA): TGTGCCAGCAGCCAGACACCTAGCACAGATACGCAGTATTTT. Translation: CASSQTPSTDTQYF.